Listed below are T cell receptor beta chains from one sample, sequenced in a study of T-cell reconstitution after alpha-beta-depleted transplantation in children. TCRdb reprocessed the PCR reads with MiXCR, giving one entry per CDR3 protein. The sample holds about half a million distinct CDR3 sequences, under 15% seen once. The sample consisted of PBMCs from the stem cell graft donor, taken from the stem cell graft. These TCRs come from a human donor who donated a stem cell graft to a child with combined immunodeficiency. The CDR3 runs from the conserved cysteine through the conserved F or W. The order of the fields is CDR3 protein, V gene, J gene.

CDR3: CSASPLTGMYNEQFF
V: TRBV20-1
J: TRBJ2-1

CDR3: CASSWQGVEQFF
V: TRBV5-1
J: TRBJ2-1

CDR3: CASSAVDETQYF
V: TRBV10-2
J: TRBJ2-5

CDR3: CASSPRHGWNEQFF
V: TRBV12-3/TRBV12-4
J: TRBJ2-1

CDR3: CASSPYPGLVETQYF
V: TRBV5-1
J: TRBJ2-5

CDR3: CASSAKAGPTVSQFF
V: TRBV12-3/TRBV12-4
J: TRBJ2-1

CDR3: CASSQGEWSNEKLFF
V: TRBV12-3/TRBV12-4
J: TRBJ1-4

CDR3: CASSGRPKGSEQFF
V: TRBV27
J: TRBJ2-1

CDR3: CSARDTETQYF
V: TRBV20-1
J: TRBJ2-5

CDR3: CASSPASRYQETQYF
V: TRBV12-3/TRBV12-4
J: TRBJ2-5

CDR3: CASSISGGGTDTQYF
V: TRBV19
J: TRBJ2-3

CDR3: CASSFWIRNTGELFF
V: TRBV12-3/TRBV12-4
J: TRBJ2-2

CDR3: CASSVVEGATEQYF
V: TRBV9
J: TRBJ2-7

CDR3: CASSKGDWDTEAFF
V: TRBV5-5
J: TRBJ1-1

CDR3: CASSEGTQQFF
V: TRBV2
J: TRBJ2-1

CDR3: CSAWLGQESIYEQYF
V: TRBV20-1
J: TRBJ2-7

CDR3: CSVDSGANVLTF
V: TRBV29-1
J: TRBJ2-6

CDR3: CASSLGLLSEQYF
V: TRBV12-3/TRBV12-4
J: TRBJ2-7

CDR3: CASSRSRLSTDTQYF
V: TRBV7-8
J: TRBJ2-3

CDR3: CASSLGPEERGYTF
V: TRBV12-3/TRBV12-4
J: TRBJ1-2

CDR3: CASSQDHGGGAFF
V: TRBV4-3
J: TRBJ1-1

CDR3: CASSHRGVETQYF
V: TRBV4-2
J: TRBJ2-5

CDR3: CSARPYRGGRVVEPQHF
V: TRBV20-1
J: TRBJ1-5

CDR3: CASSSWGVEDTQYF
V: TRBV19
J: TRBJ2-3

CDR3: CSVDSGGNTIYF
V: TRBV29-1
J: TRBJ1-3

CDR3: CASRPGLAGITDTQYF
V: TRBV12-3/TRBV12-4
J: TRBJ2-3

CDR3: CSARENSRGEAFF
V: TRBV20-1
J: TRBJ1-1

CDR3: CASGSTGFDTEAFF
V: TRBV27
J: TRBJ1-1

CDR3: CSARDYQGVANVLTF
V: TRBV20-1
J: TRBJ2-6

CDR3: CSVELAFAGELFF
V: TRBV29-1
J: TRBJ2-2

CDR3: CASSLSRLAGHNEQFF
V: TRBV7-2
J: TRBJ2-1

CDR3: CASSQARGAYEQYF
V: TRBV4-2
J: TRBJ2-7

CDR3: CASSSAWTTISYEQYF
V: TRBV7-8
J: TRBJ2-7

CDR3: CASSIYRDRGQETQYF
V: TRBV11-1
J: TRBJ2-5

CDR3: CASSARLAGKNEQFF
V: TRBV6-5
J: TRBJ2-1

CDR3: CAISYSRGGQGSNQPQHF
V: TRBV6-5
J: TRBJ1-5

CDR3: CSARAASGGPDTQYF
V: TRBV20-1
J: TRBJ2-3

CDR3: CASSDSRPIVPADTQYF
V: TRBV6-4
J: TRBJ2-3

CDR3: CASSLSGGVEPQHF
V: TRBV7-2
J: TRBJ1-5

CDR3: CASTPSDRSYEQYF
V: TRBV12-3/TRBV12-4
J: TRBJ2-7

CDR3: CASRPGTGDNEQFF
V: TRBV7-3
J: TRBJ2-1

CDR3: CASSLVMGATQYF
V: TRBV5-1
J: TRBJ2-5

CDR3: CASSLEGGPRGYEQYF
V: TRBV13
J: TRBJ2-7

CDR3: CASSYGQGVPDTQYF
V: TRBV6-5
J: TRBJ2-3

CDR3: CASSLGPGGTYNEQFF
V: TRBV12-3/TRBV12-4
J: TRBJ2-1

CDR3: CASRPGWEGGDTGELFF
V: TRBV12-3/TRBV12-4
J: TRBJ2-2

CDR3: CASSFRTGPSSGNTIYF
V: TRBV7-2
J: TRBJ1-3

CDR3: CASGPRDRAFYSGTGELFF
V: TRBV12-5
J: TRBJ2-2

CDR3: CASSTGPTGTYEQYF
V: TRBV5-1
J: TRBJ2-7

CDR3: CASSKVVGGAEQYF
V: TRBV21-1
J: TRBJ2-7

CDR3: CASSPLTGYSYEQYF
V: TRBV11-2
J: TRBJ2-7

CDR3: CATETSGRASYNEQFF
V: TRBV24-1
J: TRBJ2-1